This TCR beta chain emerged from a study of a mutant IDH1 vaccine in newly diagnosed glioma. Study-wide background: First vaccine doses came 4-6 weeks after radiotherapy alone, or with temozolomide cycles.

Using immunoSEQ multiplex PCR, the repertoire was profiled, and TCRdb retains in-frame clones only, with some absent. The data contain about 25,000 clones, about three quarters of them seen just once; the ten biggest clones take up over 8.5%. As concerns this clone: Its antigen remains unidentified.

Time point here: week 5, during vaccination. Every single dose of the vaccine, 300 ug of mutant IDH1 20-mer peptide, came with topical imiquimod. Every donor had a new WHO grade 3 or 4 astrocytoma that was IDH1-mutant, with loss of nuclear ATRX. V trimming: 1 base; J trimming: 7 bases; junction bases outside the gene matches: 7. This CDR3 region has 16 residues. The V gene's germline CDR1 is SGHVS and CDR2 FQNEAQ. The source was PBMCs, collected from a glioma patient whose treatment included an IDH1 peptide vaccine. The TCR was taken from a man aged 35 to 55 with glioma. The V call is TRBV7-8, the J call TRBJ2-1, with TRBD2 matching over 10 bases. DNA for the CDR3: TGTGCCAGCAGCTTAGAAGCTAGCGGGAGTAGAAATGAGCAGTTCTTC. Translated, it gives CASSLEASGSRNEQFF.